This is a list of T cell receptor beta chains from one sample in a study of blood T cell repertoires in COVID-19. Sequenced by immunoSEQ multiplex PCR; TCRdb stores in-frame clones only, minus some. The sample contains 390,000 or so clones, less than 90% of which appear only once. Sequenced sample: PBMCs or T cells enriched from blood (not recorded which). The source of these receptors is a woman between 45 and 60 years old who had recovered from COVID-19. CDR3s include the opening cysteine and the closing phenylalanine or tryptophan. Fields, in order: CDR3 length, J gene, V gene, CDR3 protein.

len: 16
j_gene: TRBJ2-5
v_gene: TRBV5-4
CDR3aa: CASSLFQGAPYETQYF

len: 16
j_gene: TRBJ2-5
v_gene: TRBV9
CDR3aa: CASSVVGQGAIETQYF

len: 12
j_gene: TRBJ2-1
v_gene: TRBV3-1/TRBV3-2
CDR3aa: CASSQPSGEQFF

len: 15
j_gene: TRBJ1-4
v_gene: TRBV19
CDR3aa: CASSIPAGSNEKLFF

len: 13
j_gene: TRBJ1-2
v_gene: TRBV5-1
CDR3aa: CASSLPPTYGYTF

len: 11
j_gene: TRBJ2-7
v_gene: TRBV7-2
CDR3aa: CASRLSGEQYF

len: 12
j_gene: TRBJ2-5
v_gene: TRBV10-1
CDR3aa: CASIPGGETQYF

len: 12
j_gene: TRBJ1-1
v_gene: TRBV9
CDR3aa: CASSARQGEAFF

len: 12
j_gene: TRBJ1-2
v_gene: TRBV3-1/TRBV3-2
CDR3aa: CASTSGGVGYTF

len: 14
j_gene: TRBJ2-7
v_gene: TRBV5-1
CDR3aa: CASSTDRLVGEQYF

len: 13
j_gene: TRBJ1-5
v_gene: TRBV14
CDR3aa: CASSQSGGQPQHF

len: 15
j_gene: TRBJ1-1
v_gene: TRBV2
CDR3aa: CASNRQGQGRGEAFF

len: 15
j_gene: TRBJ2-1
v_gene: TRBV7-3
CDR3aa: CASSERGGAYNEQFF

len: 15
j_gene: TRBJ2-1
v_gene: TRBV19
CDR3aa: CASSIASRTGDEQFF

len: 16
j_gene: TRBJ1-2
v_gene: TRBV7-2
CDR3aa: CASSLVFAGLDYGYTF

len: 14
j_gene: TRBJ2-5
v_gene: TRBV11-1
CDR3aa: CASSSQGAGETQYF

len: 12
j_gene: TRBJ1-1
v_gene: TRBV6-2/TRBV6-3
CDR3aa: CASSWFETEAFF

len: 13
j_gene: TRBJ1-1
v_gene: TRBV7-9
CDR3aa: CASSLGVSGRAFF

len: 13
j_gene: TRBJ1-1
v_gene: TRBV18
CDR3aa: CASSDRQGAEAFF

len: 17
j_gene: TRBJ2-7
v_gene: TRBV27
CDR3aa: CASSPTPWTGSAYEQYF

len: 13
j_gene: TRBJ1-2
v_gene: TRBV3-1/TRBV3-2
CDR3aa: CASSPGSIYGYTF

len: 16
j_gene: TRBJ1-1
v_gene: TRBV19
CDR3aa: CASHRKEGSVNTEAFF

len: 12
j_gene: TRBJ1-1
v_gene: TRBV30
CDR3aa: CARQYRGTEAFF

len: 13
j_gene: TRBJ1-2
v_gene: TRBV7-2
CDR3aa: CASSLTGLNGYTF

len: 15
j_gene: TRBJ2-3
v_gene: TRBV27
CDR3aa: CASSFLGLRTDTQYF

len: 14
j_gene: TRBJ1-2
v_gene: TRBV19
CDR3aa: CASAPRGGPYGYTF

len: 14
j_gene: TRBJ1-1
v_gene: TRBV7-2
CDR3aa: CASSQRQGDTEAFF

len: 15
j_gene: TRBJ1-2
v_gene: TRBV27
CDR3aa: CASSFRQGTNYGYTF

len: 16
j_gene: TRBJ2-7
v_gene: TRBV7-2
CDR3aa: CASSKTSGGALYEQYF

len: 17
j_gene: TRBJ2-7
v_gene: TRBV11-2
CDR3aa: CASSLPPHPSYRYEQYF

len: 13
j_gene: TRBJ1-2
v_gene: TRBV27
CDR3aa: CASSLSGGYGYTF

len: 14
j_gene: TRBJ2-3
v_gene: TRBV27
CDR3aa: CASSTSRDGDTQYF

len: 15
j_gene: TRBJ2-2
v_gene: TRBV7-6
CDR3aa: CASSLGSSLSGELFF

len: 13
j_gene: TRBJ1-5
v_gene: TRBV4-3
CDR3aa: CASSLTDSQPQHF

len: 12
j_gene: TRBJ1-2
v_gene: TRBV25-1
CDR3aa: CATMGPSYGYTF

len: 11
j_gene: TRBJ2-3
v_gene: TRBV29-1
CDR3aa: CSVAGTDTQYF

len: 13
j_gene: TRBJ1-1
v_gene: TRBV5-1
CDR3aa: CASTQDLWTEAFF

len: 12
j_gene: TRBJ2-3
v_gene: TRBV30
CDR3aa: CAWGALNGAQYF

len: 14
j_gene: TRBJ1-1
v_gene: TRBV5-1
CDR3aa: CASSLALRGTEAFF

len: 14
j_gene: TRBJ1-4
v_gene: TRBV3-1/TRBV3-2
CDR3aa: CASSGTGDREKLFF

len: 14
j_gene: TRBJ2-1
v_gene: TRBV6-5
CDR3aa: CASSPRDRGSEQFF